The 12 T cell receptor beta chains reported below all come from one sample, sequenced in a study of lymphopenia after photon versus proton radiotherapy. Assay used: immunoSEQ multiplex PCR; TCRdb lists only in-frame clones, some missing. Of around 66,000 clones in the sample, approximately 83% were seen once. The sample was peripheral blood, taken from a patient treated with photon-based radiotherapy. The receptors were gathered from a man in his forties with gastric cancer.

A word on this clone: A junction boundary mismatches the germline segment, possibly from a read error. CDR3 residues: CASSLTSAVLF. CDR3 DNA sequence: TGTGCCAGCAGCTTAACCTCAGCCGTCCTCTTT. The chain joins TRBV7-9 to TRBJ1-3, with unresolved D. In germline, CDR1 is SEHNR, CDR2 FQNEAQ (reference sequence). The CDR3 runs to 11 residues.

The J gene is TRBJ1-1, the V gene TRBV11-2; D not resolved. The CDR3 sequence is 14 residues long. The germline V gene encodes CDR1 SGHAT and CDR2 FQNNGV. V shed 3 bases and J shed 1 base, with 9 bases lying between them. Here the CDR3 DNA reads TGTGCCAGCAGCTTGAGGGCTACGAACACTGAAGCTTTCTTT. Its protein is CASSLRATNTEAFF.

The rearrangement links TRBV9 to TRBJ2-3; the D gene is possibly TRBD1 (6 bases). CDR1 SGDLS and CDR2 YYNGEE come from the germline V gene. CDR3 length: 16 residues. The V and J ends lost 0 bases and 2 bases respectively, with 13 bases between them. The CDR3 loop is CASSVGVGALTDTQYF. The CDR3 DNA reads as TGTGCCAGCAGCGTAGGAGTGGGGGCCCTCACAGATACGCAGTATTTT.

The CDR3 reads CASSQTPTGTGEGYTF. CDR3 sequence (DNA): TGCGCCAGCAGCCAGACCCCGACAGGGACTGGCGAGGGCTACACCTTC. The V call is TRBV4-1, the J call TRBJ1-2, with 7 bases identical to TRBD1. Trimming removed 3 bases from V and 8 bases from J; junction bases left unmatched: 15. CDR1 MGHRA and CDR2 YSYEKL come from the germline V gene. The CDR3 contains 16 residues.

The rearrangement uses TRBV5-4 and TRBJ2-1; D might be TRBD2 (6 bases). The CDR3 runs to 14 residues. V was shortened by 3 bases and J by 12 bases, with 19 bases between the two germline ends. Germline CDR1 SGHNT, CDR2 YYREEE (reference sequence). CDR3 amino acids: CASSSSGDSVRQFF. In nucleotides, the CDR3 is TGTGCCAGCAGCTCGTCGGGGGACTCCGTTCGGCAGTTCTTC.

The V call is TRBV2, the J call TRBJ2-7; perhaps TRBD2 as D (5 bases). CDR3 size: 14 residues. Germline values: CDR1 SNHLY, CDR2 FYNNEI. V shed 2 bases and J shed 3 bases, with 11 bases lying between them. CDR3 coding DNA: TGTGCCAGCAGTGAACGCGGGCGCATCTACGAGCAGTACTTC. This translates into CASSERGRIYEQYF.

The V gene is TRBV7-2, the J gene TRBJ1-5; maybe TRBD1 (6 bases). The CDR3 has 14 residues. Germline CDR1 reads SGHTA; CDR2 reads FQGNSA. Trimming removed 2 bases at V and 4 bases at J, with 9 bases between. CDR3 nucleotide sequence: TGTGCCAGCAGCTTAAGCCAGGGGAATCAGCCCCAGCATTTT. It encodes CASSLSQGNQPQHF. The variable domain in full, completed from reference TRBV7-2 and TRBJ1-5, reads GAGVSQSPSNKVTEKGKDVELRCDPISGHTALYWYRQSLGQGLEFLIYFQGNSAPDKSGLPSDRFSAERTGGSVSTLTIQRTQQEDSAVYLCASSLSQGNQPQHFGDGTRLSIL.

The chain combines TRBV29-1 with TRBJ2-1; unclear D gene. The CDR3 extends over 14 amino acids. V lost 5 bases, J lost 6 bases, and 17 bases lay in between. Per the germline V gene, CDR1 is SQVTM and CDR2 is ANQGSEA. The CDR3 coding sequence is TGCAGCGTTCGTACCGGGCCCTTCGGCAATGAGCAGTTCTTC. This translates into CSVRTGPFGNEQFF.

The chain is built from TRBV30 and TRBJ2-3; D is perhaps TRBD1 or TRBD2 (5 bases each). This CDR3 contains 15 residues. CDR1 is GTSNPN, CDR2 SVGIG, per germline (reference sequence). Trimming removed 4 bases at V and 1 base at J, with 15 bases between. The CDR3 nucleotides are TGTGCCTGGACCGAGGGGATGACGGGCACAGATACGCAGTATTTT. Residues: CAWTEGMTGTDTQYF.

This rearrangement joins TRBV7-9 to TRBJ1-1, with D unresolved. Deletions cut 4 bases from V and 1 base from J, with 7 bases between. CDR1 and CDR2 (germline): SEHNR, FQNEAQ (reference sequence). This CDR3 has 13 residues. This CDR3 reads CASSSDGNTEAFF. CDR3 DNA sequence: TGTGCCAGCAGCTCGGACGGGAACACTGAAGCTTTCTTT.

This clone was recorded a few times. The V and J genes are TRBV7-9 and TRBJ2-7, with D hard to call. Trimming removed 2 bases from V and 6 bases from J, with 14 bases in between. Germline CDR1 is SEHNR and CDR2 is FQNEAQ (reference sequence). The CDR3 totals 14 residues. For the CDR3, the DNA is TGTGCCAGCAGCTTAAGTGGCAGCCCGGGCGAGCAGTACTTC. Protein product: CASSLSGSPGEQYF.

This chain links TRBV7-2 with TRBJ1-2; D is ambiguous. The CDR3 covers 16 residues. V was cut by 4 bases and J by 3 bases, with 18 bases left in between. The germline V gene has CDR1 SGHTA and CDR2 FQGNSA. In DNA, the CDR3 is TGTGCCAGCAGCTCGGGGTCGGGAGGGCTGTACTATGGCTACACCTTC. It encodes CASSSGSGGLYYGYTF.